The T cell receptor (beta chain) under discussion was sequenced for a study of regulatory T cells in long-lasting Graves disease. There are many counts of this clonotype. Its cognate antigen is unknown. Trimming removed 0 bases from V and 0 bases from J, with 15 bases in between. This CDR3 has 17 residues. Germline assignment: CDR1 SGHRS and CDR2 YFSETQ. Researchers made TCR beta libraries by using iRepertoire HTBI primers and running Arm-PCR on CDR3 regions. TCRdb ran MiXCR on the multiplex PCR reads and lists one entry per CDR3 protein. The sample includes about 530,000 distinct CDR3 sequences, around 15% of them seen just once. The study's findings and limits: The persistent group shared 2,741 public clonotypes, more than the approximately 930 shared by new patients.

Time point indicated: newly diagnosed GD, antithyroid drugs for less than 3 months. RNA isolated from PBMCs was used to make the TCR library. The sample also formed part of further work on T cells in Graves' hyperthyroidism and ophthalmopathy.

Sample: peripheral blood mononuclear cells (PBMCs), taken at new diagnosis, from a patient treated with antithyroid drugs. The chain carries TRBV5-1 and TRBJ1-1, with unresolved D. This receptor was obtained from a woman aged 35-60 years with Graves disease. Here the CDR3 DNA reads TGCGCCAGCAGCTTGGAGGAGGCGGGTGGGATGAACACTGAAGCTTTCTTT. This translates into CASSLEEAGGMNTEAFF. The variable domain in full, completed from reference TRBV5-1 and TRBJ1-1, reads KAGVTQTPRYLIKTRGQQVTLSCSPISGHRSVSWYQQTPGQGLQFLFEYFSETQRNKGNFPGRFSGRQFSNSRSEMNVSTLELGDSALYLCASSLEEAGGMNTEAFFGQGTRLTVV.